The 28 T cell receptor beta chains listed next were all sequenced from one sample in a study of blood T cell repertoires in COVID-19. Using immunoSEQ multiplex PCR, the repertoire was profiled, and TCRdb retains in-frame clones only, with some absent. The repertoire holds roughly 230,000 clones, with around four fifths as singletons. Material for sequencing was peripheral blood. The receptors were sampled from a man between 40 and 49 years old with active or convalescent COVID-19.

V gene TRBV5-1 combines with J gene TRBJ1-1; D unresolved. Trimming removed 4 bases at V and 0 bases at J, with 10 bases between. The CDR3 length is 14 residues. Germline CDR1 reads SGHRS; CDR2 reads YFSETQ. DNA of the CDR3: TGCGCCAGCAGCGCGGACGGGATGAACACTGAAGCTTTCTTT. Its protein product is CASSADGMNTEAFF.

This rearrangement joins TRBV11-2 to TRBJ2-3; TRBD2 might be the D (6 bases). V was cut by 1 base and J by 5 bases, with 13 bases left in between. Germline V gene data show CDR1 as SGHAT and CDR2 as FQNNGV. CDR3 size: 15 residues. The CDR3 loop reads CASSLGGGAGDTQYF. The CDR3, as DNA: TGTGCCAGCAGCTTAGGAGGCGGGGCTGGAGATACGCAGTATTTT.

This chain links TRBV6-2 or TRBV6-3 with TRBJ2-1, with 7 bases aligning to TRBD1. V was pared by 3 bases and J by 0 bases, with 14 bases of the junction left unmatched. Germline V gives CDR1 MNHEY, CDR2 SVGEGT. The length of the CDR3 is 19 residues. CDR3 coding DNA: TGTGCCAGCAGTTATATCTCCGGGACAGCGATGAGCTCCTACAATGAGCAGTTCTTC. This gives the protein CASSYISGTAMSSYNEQFF.

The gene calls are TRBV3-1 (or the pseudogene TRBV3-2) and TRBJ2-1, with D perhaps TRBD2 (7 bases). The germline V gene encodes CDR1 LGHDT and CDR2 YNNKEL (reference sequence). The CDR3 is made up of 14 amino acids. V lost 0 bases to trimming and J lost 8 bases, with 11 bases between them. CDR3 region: CASSQDAGAHEQFF. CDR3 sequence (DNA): TGTGCCAGCAGCCAAGATGCGGGGGCGCATGAGCAGTTCTTC.

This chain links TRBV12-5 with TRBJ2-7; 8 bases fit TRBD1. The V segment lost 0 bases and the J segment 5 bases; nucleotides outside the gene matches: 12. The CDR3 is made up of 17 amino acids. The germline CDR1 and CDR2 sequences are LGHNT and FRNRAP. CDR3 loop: CASGLVHRRTGLNEQYF. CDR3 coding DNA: TGTGCTAGTGGTTTGGTTCACCGACGGACAGGGTTAAACGAGCAGTACTTC.

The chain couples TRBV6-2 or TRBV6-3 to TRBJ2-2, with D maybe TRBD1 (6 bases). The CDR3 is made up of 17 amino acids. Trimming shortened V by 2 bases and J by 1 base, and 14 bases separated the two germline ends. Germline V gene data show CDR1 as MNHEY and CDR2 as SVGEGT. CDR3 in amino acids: CASSYPGHRVNTGELFF. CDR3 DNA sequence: TGTGCCAGCAGTTACCCGGGACACCGAGTGAACACCGGGGAGCTGTTTTTT.

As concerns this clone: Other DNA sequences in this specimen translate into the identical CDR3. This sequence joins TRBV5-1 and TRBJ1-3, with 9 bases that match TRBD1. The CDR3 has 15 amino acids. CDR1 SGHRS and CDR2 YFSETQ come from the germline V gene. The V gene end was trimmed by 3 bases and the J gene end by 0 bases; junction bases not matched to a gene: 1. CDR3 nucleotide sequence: TGCGCCAGCAGCTCGGACAGGGGCTCTGGAAACACCATATATTTT. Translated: CASSSDRGSGNTIYF. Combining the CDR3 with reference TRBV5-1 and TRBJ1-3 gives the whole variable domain KAGVTQTPRYLIKTRGQQVTLSCSPISGHRSVSWYQQTPGQGLQFLFEYFSETQRNKGNFPGRFSGRQFSNSRSEMNVSTLELGDSALYLCASSSDRGSGNTIYFGEGSWLTVV.

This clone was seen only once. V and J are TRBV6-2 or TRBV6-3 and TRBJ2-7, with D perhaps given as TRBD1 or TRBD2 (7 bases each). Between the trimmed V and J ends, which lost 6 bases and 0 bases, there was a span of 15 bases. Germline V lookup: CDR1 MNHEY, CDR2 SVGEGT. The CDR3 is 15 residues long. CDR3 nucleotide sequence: TGTGCCAGCAGCGGGGGGACAGTACCCTCCTACGAGCAGTACTTC. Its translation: CASSGGTVPSYEQYF.

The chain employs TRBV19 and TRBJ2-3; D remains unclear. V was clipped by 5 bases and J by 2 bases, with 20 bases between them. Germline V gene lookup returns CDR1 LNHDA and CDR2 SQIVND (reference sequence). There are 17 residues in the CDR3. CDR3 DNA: TGTGCCAGTAGTCCGGGTAGCTTTGAGACCGCCACAGATACGCAGTATTTT. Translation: CASSPGSFETATDTQYF.

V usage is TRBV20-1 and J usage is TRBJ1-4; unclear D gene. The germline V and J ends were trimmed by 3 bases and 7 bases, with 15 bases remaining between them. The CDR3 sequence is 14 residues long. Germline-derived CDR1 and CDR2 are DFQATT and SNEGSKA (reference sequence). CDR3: CSASPYVGSEKLFF. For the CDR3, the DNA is TGCAGTGCTAGTCCGTACGTGGGGAGTGAAAAACTGTTTTTT.

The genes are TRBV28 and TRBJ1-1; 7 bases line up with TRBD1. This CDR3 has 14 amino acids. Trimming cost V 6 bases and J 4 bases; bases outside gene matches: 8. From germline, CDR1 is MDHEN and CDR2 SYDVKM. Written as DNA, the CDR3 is TGTGCCAGCAGCCTAGGGGGCGCGGGCACTGAAGCTTTCTTT. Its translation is CASSLGGAGTEAFF.

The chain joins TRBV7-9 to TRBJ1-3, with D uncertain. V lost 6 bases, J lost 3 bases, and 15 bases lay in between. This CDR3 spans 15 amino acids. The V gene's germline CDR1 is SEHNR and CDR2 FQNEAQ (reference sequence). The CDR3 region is CASRWERASGNTIYF. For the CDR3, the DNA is TGTGCCAGCAGATGGGAGAGGGCCAGTGGAAACACCATATATTTT. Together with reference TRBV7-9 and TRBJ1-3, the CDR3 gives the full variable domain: DTGVSQNPRHKITKRGQNVTFRCDPISEHNRLYWYRQTLGQGPEFLTYFQNEAQLEKSRLLSDRFSAERPKGSFSTLEIQRTEQGDSAMYLCASRWERASGNTIYFGEGSWLTVV.

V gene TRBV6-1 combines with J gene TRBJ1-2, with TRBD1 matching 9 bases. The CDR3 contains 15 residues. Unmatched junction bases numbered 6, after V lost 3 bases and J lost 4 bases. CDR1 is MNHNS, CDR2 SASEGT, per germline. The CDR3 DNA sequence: TGTGCCAGCAGTGAGGACAGGGGCGACGGCTATGGCTACACCTTC. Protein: CASSEDRGDGYGYTF.

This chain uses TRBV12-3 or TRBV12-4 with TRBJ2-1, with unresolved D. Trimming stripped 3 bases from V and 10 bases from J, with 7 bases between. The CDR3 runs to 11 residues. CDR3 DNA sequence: TGTGCCAGCAGTTTCAACGGGGAGCAGTTCTTC. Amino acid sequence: CASSFNGEQFF.

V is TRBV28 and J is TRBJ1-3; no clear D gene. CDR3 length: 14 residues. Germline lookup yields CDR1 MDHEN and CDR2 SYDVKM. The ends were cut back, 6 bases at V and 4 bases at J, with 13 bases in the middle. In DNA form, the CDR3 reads TGTGCCAGCAGAAATATTGACTCCGGAAACACCATATATTTT. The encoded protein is CASRNIDSGNTIYF.

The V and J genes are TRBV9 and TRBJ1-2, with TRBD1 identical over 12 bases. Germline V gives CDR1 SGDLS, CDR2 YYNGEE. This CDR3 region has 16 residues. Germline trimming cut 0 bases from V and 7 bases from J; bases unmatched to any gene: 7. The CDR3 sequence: CASSVDLGQGAGGYTF. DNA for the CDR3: TGTGCCAGCAGCGTAGATCTGGGACAGGGGGCTGGTGGCTACACCTTC.

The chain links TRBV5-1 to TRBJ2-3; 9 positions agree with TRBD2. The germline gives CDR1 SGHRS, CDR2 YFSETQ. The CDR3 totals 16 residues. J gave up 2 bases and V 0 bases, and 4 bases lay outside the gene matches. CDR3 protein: CASSLDLAGPTDTQYF. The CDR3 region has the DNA TGCGCCAGCAGCTTGGACCTAGCGGGGCCCACAGATACGCAGTATTTT.

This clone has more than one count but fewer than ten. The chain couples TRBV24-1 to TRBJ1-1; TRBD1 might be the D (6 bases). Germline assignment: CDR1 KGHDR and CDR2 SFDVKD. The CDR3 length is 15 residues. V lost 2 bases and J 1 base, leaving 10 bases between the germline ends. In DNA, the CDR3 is TGTGCCACCAGTGATTCCACACAGGGGAACACTGAAGCTTTCTTT. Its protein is CATSDSTQGNTEAFF.

The CDR3 region has the DNA TGCGCCAGCAGCCAAAGAGCTTGGACAGGGGGCGGAAACACCATATATTTT. This gives the protein CASSQRAWTGGGNTIYF. This sequence joins TRBV4-1 and TRBJ1-3; 11 nucleotides align to TRBD1. Germline CDR1 is MGHRA and CDR2 is YSYEKL. J gave up 4 bases and V 2 bases, and 7 bases lay outside the gene matches. The CDR3 is 17 residues long.

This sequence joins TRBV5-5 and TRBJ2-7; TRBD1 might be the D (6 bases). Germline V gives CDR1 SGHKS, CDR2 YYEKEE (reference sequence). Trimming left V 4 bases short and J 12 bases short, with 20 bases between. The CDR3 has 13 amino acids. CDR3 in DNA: TGTGCCAGCAGCCCCTGGACAGTGCCGGGGTGGTACTTC. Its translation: CASSPWTVPGWYF.

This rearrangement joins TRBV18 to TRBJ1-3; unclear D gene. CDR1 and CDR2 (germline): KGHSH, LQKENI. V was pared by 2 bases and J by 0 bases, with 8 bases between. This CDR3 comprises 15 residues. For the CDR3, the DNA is TGTGCCAGCTCACCAAAGTCAGGCTCTGGAAACACCATATATTTT. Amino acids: CASSPKSGSGNTIYF.

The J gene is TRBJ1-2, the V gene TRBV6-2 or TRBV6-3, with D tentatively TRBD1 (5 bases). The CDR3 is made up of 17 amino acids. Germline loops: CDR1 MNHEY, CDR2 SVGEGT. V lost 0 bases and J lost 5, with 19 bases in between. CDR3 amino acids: CASSYSMGTAGSYGYTF. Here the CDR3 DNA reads TGTGCCAGCAGTTACTCGATGGGGACCGCGGGAAGTTATGGCTACACCTTC.

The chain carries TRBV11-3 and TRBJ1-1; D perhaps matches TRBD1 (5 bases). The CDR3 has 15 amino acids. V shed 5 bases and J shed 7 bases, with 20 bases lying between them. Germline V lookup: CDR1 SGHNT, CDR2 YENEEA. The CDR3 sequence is CASSHAWGEDGEAFF. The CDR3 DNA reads TGTGCCAGCAGCCACGCATGGGGGGAGGATGGTGAAGCTTTCTTT.

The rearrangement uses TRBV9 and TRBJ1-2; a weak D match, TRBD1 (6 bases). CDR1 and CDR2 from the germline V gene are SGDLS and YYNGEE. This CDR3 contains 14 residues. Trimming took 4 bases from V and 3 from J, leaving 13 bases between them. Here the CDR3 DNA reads TGTGCCAGCAGCCCCCACAGGGCGGACTATGGCTACACCTTC. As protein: CASSPHRADYGYTF.

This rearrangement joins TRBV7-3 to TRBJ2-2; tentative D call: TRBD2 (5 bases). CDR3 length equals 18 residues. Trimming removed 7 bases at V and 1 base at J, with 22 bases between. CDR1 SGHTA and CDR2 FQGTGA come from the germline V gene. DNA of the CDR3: TGTGCCAGCACCCTAGGGAGCAGTGCTGCCGAGAACACCGGGGAGCTGTTTTTT. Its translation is CASTLGSSAAENTGELFF. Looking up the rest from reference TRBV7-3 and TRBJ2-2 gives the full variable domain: GAGVSQTPSNKVTEKGKYVELRCDPISGHTALYWYRQSLGQGPEFLIYFQGTGAADDSGLPNDRFFAVRPEGSVSTLKIQRTERGDSAVYLCASTLGSSAAENTGELFFGEGSRLTVL.

In nucleotides, the CDR3 is TGTGCCAGTAGTATCACAGGGAGGGACACTGAAGCTTTCTTT. Translation gives CASSITGRDTEAFF. The V call is TRBV19, the J call TRBJ1-1; D perhaps matches TRBD1 (6 bases). V was clipped by 3 bases and J by 3 bases, with 11 bases between them. Germline V gene sequence: CDR1 LNHDA, CDR2 SQIVND (reference sequence). This CDR3 is built from 14 residues.

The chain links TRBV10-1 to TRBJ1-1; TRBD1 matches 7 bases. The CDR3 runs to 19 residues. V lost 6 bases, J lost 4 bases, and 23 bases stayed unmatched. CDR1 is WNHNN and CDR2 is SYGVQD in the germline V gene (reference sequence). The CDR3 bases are TGCGCCAGCAGCTGCTTCCAATGTCTCCGGACAGGATCAAGCACTGAAGCTTTCTTT. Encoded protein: CASSCFQCLRTGSSTEAFF.

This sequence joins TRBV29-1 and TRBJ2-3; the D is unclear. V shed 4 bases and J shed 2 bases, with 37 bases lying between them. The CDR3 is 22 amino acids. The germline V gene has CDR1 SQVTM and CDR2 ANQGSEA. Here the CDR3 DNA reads TGCAGCGTTGTCCTAGATAAAACCTATCCCGTGAGAATGTGCCGGCTCACAGATACGCAGTATTTT. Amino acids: CSVVLDKTYPVRMCRLTDTQYF.